This T cell receptor beta chain came from a study of blood T cell repertoires in COVID-19. Study at large: Acute-phase and convalescent COVID-19 samples originated in the United States, Italy and Spain. PBMCs, B-cell-depleted T cells, or T cells were the source of the cDNA or gDNA that made up the material.

This clone came up once. Original data processing: Amplification from reference gene primers served as the basis for estimated nucleated cell counts. The assay was immunoSEQ multiplex PCR, and TCRdb's table has in-frame clones only and misses some. For V, J and clone size, that table is used; D and trimming come from the DNA. Of about 150,000 clones listed, 87% are singletons. The sequenced sample consisted of peripheral blood. The sequence came from a woman aged 55-69 years with active or convalescent COVID-19.

CDR3 region: CASSQDSPGEISGNTIYF. In DNA, the CDR3 is TGCGCCAGCAGCCAAGATTCTCCAGGGGAAATCTCTGGAAACACCATATATTTT. The chain combines TRBV4-3 with TRBJ1-3; a possible D gene is TRBD1 (6 bases). This CDR3 spans 18 amino acids. Deletions cut 0 bases from V and 0 bases from J, with 15 bases between. Germline CDR1 reads LGHNA; CDR2 reads YSLEER.